This T cell receptor (beta chain) was observed in a study of T cell repertoires in cytomegalovirus infection. On the study more broadly: TCR beta signatures that were public indicated CMV infection and matching HLA type.

V was pared by 5 bases and J by 5 bases, with 22 bases between. Germline CDR1 is LNHDA and CDR2 is SQIVND (reference sequence). This CDR3 region has 17 residues. TCRdb fed the reads into MiXCR, producing one record per CDR3 protein. This table holds hundreds of thousands of distinct CDR3 sequences, around 10% found once. Sample: PBMCs. The sequence was obtained from a human donor in good health (CMV status not recorded). Some clones in this sample may be carry-over from other donors' samples. The V call is TRBV19, the J call TRBJ2-1, with D possibly being TRBD2 (5 bases). CDR3 loop: CASSPLPGVATDNEQFF. Here the CDR3 DNA reads TGTGCCAGTAGTCCCCTCCCAGGAGTAGCGACCGACAATGAGCAGTTCTTC.